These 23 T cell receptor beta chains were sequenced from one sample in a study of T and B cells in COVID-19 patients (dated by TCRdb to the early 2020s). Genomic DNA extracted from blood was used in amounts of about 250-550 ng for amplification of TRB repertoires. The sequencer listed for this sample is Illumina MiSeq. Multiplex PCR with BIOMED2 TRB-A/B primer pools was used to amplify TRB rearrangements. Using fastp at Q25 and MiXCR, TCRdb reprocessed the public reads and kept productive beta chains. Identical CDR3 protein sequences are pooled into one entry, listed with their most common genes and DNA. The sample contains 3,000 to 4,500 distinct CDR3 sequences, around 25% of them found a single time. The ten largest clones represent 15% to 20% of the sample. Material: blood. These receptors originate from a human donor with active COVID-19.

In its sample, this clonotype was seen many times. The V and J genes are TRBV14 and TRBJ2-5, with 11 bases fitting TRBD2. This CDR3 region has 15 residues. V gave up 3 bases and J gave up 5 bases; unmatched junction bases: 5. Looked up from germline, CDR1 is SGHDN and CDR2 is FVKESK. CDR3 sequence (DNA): TGTGCCAGCAGCCAGAGACTAGCGGGATTGGAGACCCAGTACTTC. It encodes CASSQRLAGLETQYF.

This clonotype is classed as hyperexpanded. The CDR3 nucleotides read TGTGCCAGCAGTGAAGAGGGACTAGGGAGCACAGATACGCAGTATTTT. Translating it yields CASSEEGLGSTDTQYF. This sequence joins TRBV6-1 and TRBJ2-3, with 8 bases that match TRBD2. V was clipped by 1 base and J by 0 bases; unmatched bases: 3. Germline CDR1 MNHNS, CDR2 SASEGT. The CDR3 runs 16 residues.

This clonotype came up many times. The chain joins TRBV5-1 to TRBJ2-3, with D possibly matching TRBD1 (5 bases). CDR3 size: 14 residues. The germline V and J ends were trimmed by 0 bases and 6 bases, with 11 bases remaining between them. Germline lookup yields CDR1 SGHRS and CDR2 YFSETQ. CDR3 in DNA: TGCGCCAGCAGCTTGGGGACACACCAGGATACGCAGTATTTT. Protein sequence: CASSLGTHQDTQYF.

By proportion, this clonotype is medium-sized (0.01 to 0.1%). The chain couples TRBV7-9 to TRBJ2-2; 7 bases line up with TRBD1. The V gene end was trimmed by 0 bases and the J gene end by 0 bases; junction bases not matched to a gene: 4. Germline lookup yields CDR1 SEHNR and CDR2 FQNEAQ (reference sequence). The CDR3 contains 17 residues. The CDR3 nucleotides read TGTGCCAGCAGCTTAGCCTCACAGGGGACGAACACCGGGGAGCTGTTTTTT. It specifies CASSLASQGTNTGELFF.

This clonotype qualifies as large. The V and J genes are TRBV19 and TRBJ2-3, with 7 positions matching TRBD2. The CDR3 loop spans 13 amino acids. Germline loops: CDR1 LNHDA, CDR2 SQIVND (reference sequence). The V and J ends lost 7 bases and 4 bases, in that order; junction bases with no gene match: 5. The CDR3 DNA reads TGTGCCAGTACTCGCGGGAGTTCAGATACGCAGTATTTT. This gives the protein CASTRGSSDTQYF.

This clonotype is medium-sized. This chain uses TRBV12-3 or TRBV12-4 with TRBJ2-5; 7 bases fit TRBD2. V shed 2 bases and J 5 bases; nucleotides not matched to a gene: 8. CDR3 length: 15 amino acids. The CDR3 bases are TGTGCCAGCAGTTTATACGGGCGGGAGCAGGAGACCCAGTACTTC. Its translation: CASSLYGREQETQYF.

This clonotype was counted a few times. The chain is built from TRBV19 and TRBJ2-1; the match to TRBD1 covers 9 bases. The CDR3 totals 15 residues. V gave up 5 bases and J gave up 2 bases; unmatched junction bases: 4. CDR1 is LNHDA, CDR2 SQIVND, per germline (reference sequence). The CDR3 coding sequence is TGTGCCAGTAGTGTGGGACAGGGAACCTACAATGAGCAGTTCTTC. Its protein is CASSVGQGTYNEQFF.

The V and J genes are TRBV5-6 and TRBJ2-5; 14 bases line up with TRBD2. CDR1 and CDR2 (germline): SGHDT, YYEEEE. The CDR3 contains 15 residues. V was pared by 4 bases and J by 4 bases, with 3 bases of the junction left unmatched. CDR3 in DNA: TGTGCCAGCAGCCCAGGACTAGCGGGGGGAGAGACCCAGTACTTC. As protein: CASSPGLAGGETQYF.

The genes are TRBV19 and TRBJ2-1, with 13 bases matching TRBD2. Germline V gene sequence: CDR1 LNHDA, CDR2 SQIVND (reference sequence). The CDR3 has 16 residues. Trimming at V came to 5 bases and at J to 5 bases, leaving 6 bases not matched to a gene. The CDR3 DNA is TGTGCCAGTAGTCCCACCGGGACTAGCGGGGACAATGAGCAGTTCTTC. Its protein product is CASSPTGTSGDNEQFF. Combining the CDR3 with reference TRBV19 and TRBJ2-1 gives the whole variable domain DGGITQSPKYLFRKEGQNVTLSCEQNLNHDAMYWYRQDPGQGLRLIYYSQIVNDFQKGDIAEGYSVSREKKESFPLTVTSAQKNPTAFYLCASSPTGTSGDNEQFFGPGTRLTVL.

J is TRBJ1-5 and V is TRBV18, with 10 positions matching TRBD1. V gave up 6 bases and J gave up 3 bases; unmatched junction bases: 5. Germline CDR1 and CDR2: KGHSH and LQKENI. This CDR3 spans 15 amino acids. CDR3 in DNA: TGTGCCAGCTCTCACGGGACAGGGGACAATCAGCCCCAGCATTTT. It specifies CASSHGTGDNQPQHF.

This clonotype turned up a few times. The CDR3 spells CSVGGQGTDTQYF. The CDR3 DNA sequence: TGCAGCGTTGGGGGACAGGGGACAGATACGCAGTATTTT. The J gene is TRBJ2-3, the V gene TRBV29-1, with 10 nucleotides matching TRBD1. V shed 4 bases and J 3 bases; nucleotides not matched to a gene: 1. Germline CDR1 and CDR2: SQVTM and ANQGSEA. CDR3 size: 13 residues.

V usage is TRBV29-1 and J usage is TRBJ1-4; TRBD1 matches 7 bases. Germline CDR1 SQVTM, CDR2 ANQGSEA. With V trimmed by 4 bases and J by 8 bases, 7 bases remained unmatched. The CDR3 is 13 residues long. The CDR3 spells CSVGAQGMEKLFF. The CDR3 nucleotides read TGCAGCGTTGGGGCACAGGGGATGGAAAAACTGTTTTTT.

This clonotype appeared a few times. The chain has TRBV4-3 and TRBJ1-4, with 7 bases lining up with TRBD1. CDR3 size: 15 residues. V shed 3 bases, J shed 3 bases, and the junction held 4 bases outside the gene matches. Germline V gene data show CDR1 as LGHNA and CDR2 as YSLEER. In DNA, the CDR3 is TGCGCCAGCAGCCAGATGACAGGGCCTAATGAAAAACTGTTTTTT. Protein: CASSQMTGPNEKLFF.

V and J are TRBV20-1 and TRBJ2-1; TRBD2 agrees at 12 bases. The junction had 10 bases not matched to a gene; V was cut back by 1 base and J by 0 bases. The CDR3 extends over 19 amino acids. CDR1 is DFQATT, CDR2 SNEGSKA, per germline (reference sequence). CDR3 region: CSARGIGTSGWSSYNEQFF. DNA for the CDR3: TGCAGTGCTAGAGGGATCGGGACTAGCGGGTGGAGCTCCTACAATGAGCAGTTCTTC.

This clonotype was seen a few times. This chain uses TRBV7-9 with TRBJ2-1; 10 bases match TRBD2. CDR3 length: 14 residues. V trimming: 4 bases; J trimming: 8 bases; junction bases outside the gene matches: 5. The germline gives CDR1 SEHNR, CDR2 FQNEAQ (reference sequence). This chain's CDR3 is CASSYAGTSDEQFF. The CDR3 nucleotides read TGTGCCAGCAGCTACGCCGGGACTAGCGATGAGCAGTTCTTC.

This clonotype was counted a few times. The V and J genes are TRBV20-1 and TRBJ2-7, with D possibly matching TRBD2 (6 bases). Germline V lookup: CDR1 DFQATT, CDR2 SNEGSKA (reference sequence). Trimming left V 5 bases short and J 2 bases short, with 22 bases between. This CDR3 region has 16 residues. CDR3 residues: CSAAGRPKGRAYEQYF. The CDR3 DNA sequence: TGCAGTGCTGCCGGGAGACCGAAGGGTCGCGCCTACGAGCAGTACTTC.

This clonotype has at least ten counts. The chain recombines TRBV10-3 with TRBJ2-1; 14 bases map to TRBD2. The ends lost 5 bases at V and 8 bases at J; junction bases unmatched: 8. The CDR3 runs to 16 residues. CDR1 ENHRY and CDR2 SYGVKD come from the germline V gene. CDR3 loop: CAISPPGLAGGDEQFF. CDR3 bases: TGTGCCATCAGTCCCCCCGGACTAGCGGGAGGCGATGAGCAGTTCTTC.

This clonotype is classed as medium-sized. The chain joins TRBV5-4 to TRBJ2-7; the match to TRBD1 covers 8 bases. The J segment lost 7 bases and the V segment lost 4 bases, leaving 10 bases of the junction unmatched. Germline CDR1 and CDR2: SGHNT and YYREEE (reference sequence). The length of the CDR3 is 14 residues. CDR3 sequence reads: CASSPGRGQGEQYF. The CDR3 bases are TGTGCCAGCAGCCCCGGCAGGGGGCAAGGGGAGCAGTACTTC. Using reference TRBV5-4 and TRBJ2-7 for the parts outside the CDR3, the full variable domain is ETGVTQSPTHLIKTRGQQVTLRCSSQSGHNTVSWYQQALGQGPQFIFQYYREEENGRGNFPPRFSGLQFPNYSSELNVNALELDDSALYLCASSPGRGQGEQYFGPGTRLTVT.

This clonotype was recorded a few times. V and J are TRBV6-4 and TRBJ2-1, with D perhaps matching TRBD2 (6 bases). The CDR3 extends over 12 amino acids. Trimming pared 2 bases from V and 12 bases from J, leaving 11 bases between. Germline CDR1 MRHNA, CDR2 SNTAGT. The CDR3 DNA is TGTGCCAGCAGTGACGCTGCGGGATCGCAGTTCTTC. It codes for CASSDAAGSQFF.

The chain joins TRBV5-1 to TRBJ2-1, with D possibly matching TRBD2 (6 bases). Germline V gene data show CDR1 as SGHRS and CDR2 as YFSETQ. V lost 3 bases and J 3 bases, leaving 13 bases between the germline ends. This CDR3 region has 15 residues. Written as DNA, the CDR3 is TGCGCCAGCAGCTCGACGCTAGCGAACTACAATGAGCAGTTCTTC. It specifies CASSSTLANYNEQFF. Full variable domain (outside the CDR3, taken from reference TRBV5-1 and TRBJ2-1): KAGVTQTPRYLIKTRGQQVTLSCSPISGHRSVSWYQQTPGQGLQFLFEYFSETQRNKGNFPGRFSGRQFSNSRSEMNVSTLELGDSALYLCASSSTLANYNEQFFGPGTRLTVL.

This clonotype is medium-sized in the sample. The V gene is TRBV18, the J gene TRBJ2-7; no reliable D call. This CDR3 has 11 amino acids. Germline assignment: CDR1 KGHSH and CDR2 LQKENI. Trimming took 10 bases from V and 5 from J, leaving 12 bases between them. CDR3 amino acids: CANTLTHEQYF. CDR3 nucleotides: TGTGCCAACACACTCACCCACGAGCAGTACTTC.

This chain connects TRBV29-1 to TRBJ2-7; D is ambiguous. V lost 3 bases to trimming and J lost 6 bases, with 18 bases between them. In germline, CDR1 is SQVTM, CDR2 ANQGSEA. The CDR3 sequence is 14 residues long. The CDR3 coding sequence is TGCAGCGTTGAGGCGGTGGGTGATCTAAGCGAGCAGTACTTC. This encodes CSVEAVGDLSEQYF.

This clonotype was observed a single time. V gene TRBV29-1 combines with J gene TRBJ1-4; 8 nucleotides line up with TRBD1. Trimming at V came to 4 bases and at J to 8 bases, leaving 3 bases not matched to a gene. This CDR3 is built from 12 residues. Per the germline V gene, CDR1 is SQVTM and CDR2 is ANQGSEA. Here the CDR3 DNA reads TGCAGCGTTGGACAGGGGATGGAAAAACTGTTTTTT. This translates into CSVGQGMEKLFF.